The clone carrying this TCR beta chain was observed a handful of times. Its antigen is still unknown. Previously reported methods and listed TCR primers produced the bulk TCR libraries. Via MiXCR, TCRdb re-called the PCR reads, giving one row per CDR3 protein. The sample comprises some 680,000 distinct CDR3 sequences, about 25% of which are singletons, and about 0.84% rests with the top ten. This sample is part of a study of molecular identifiers for immune sequencing clone quantification. The V gene's germline CDR1 is SGHDN and CDR2 FVKESK. This CDR3 spans 15 amino acids. V was shortened by 1 base and J by 4 bases, with 13 bases between the two germline ends. Sorting selected naive CD8 T cells with a CD8+CD4-CCR7+CD45RA+ phenotype. Notes on the study in general: The study found clones above 20 RNA copies held over 98% of effector molecules and under 1% in naive cells.

The receptor's source is a human donor in good health. Some libraries in this study had Jurkat cell RNA spiked in. Sample: naive CD8+ T cells from blood, with Jurkat cell RNA spiked in. Subset described: FACS-sorted CD8+CD4-CCR7+CD45RA+ naive T cells. The V and J genes are TRBV14 and TRBJ1-2; D uncertain. DNA for the CDR3: TGTGCCAGCAGCCAAGTTCGGGGAGCTCTCTATGGCTACACCTTC. Encoded protein: CASSQVRGALYGYTF.